These 22 T cell receptor beta chains share one sample of origin, sequenced in a study of early T cells in non-severe SARS-CoV-2 infection. TCRdb re-called the 5' RACE reads through MiXCR, storing one row per CDR3 protein. This table has 40,000 to 55,000 distinct CDR3 sequences, around 3.6% appearing once. The sequenced sample was whole blood. The receptors here all came from an adult who was a healthcare worker with PCR-confirmed SARS-CoV-2 infection or an uninfected control (not recorded which).

This clonotype was seen at least ten times. In DNA form, the CDR3 reads TGCGCCAGCAGTGATAAGGGGCTTAGCAATCAGCCCCAGCATTTT. Its translation: CASSDKGLSNQPQHF. This sequence joins TRBV10-2 and TRBJ1-5, with a possible D match to TRBD1 (5 bases). Germline CDR1 and CDR2: WSHSY and SAAADI. The CDR3 runs 15 residues. V lost 3 bases and J 0 bases, leaving 9 bases between the germline ends.

This clonotype was observed at least ten times. The chain employs TRBV12-3 or TRBV12-4 and TRBJ2-3; D may correspond to TRBD1 or TRBD2 (5 bases each). V shed 7 bases and J shed 0 bases, with 11 bases lying between them. CDR3 length: 14 amino acids. The CDR3 is CASNRGVSTDTQYF. The CDR3 bases are TGTGCCAGCAACCGAGGGGTGAGCACAGATACGCAGTATTTT.

This clonotype was seen repeatedly, ten times or more. The chain uses TRBV7-2 and TRBJ2-5, with D possibly TRBD1 on 5 matching bases. Trimming cost V 5 bases and J 4 bases, with 17 bases left between them. Germline V gene data show CDR1 as SGHTA and CDR2 as FQGNSA. This CDR3 is 15 amino acids long. The CDR3 DNA sequence: TGTGCCAGCAGCCATCAGGGCCTCAGCCGAGAGACCCAGTACTTC. This codes for CASSHQGLSRETQYF.

This clonotype occurred many times. The genes are TRBV5-1 and TRBJ2-3; possibly TRBD1 or TRBD2 for D (5 bases each). V dropped 4 bases and J dropped 1 base, with 13 bases sitting between them. The CDR3 runs 15 residues. CDR1 is SGHRS, CDR2 YFSETQ, per germline. The DNA for the CDR3 is TGCGCCAGCAGCACGGGACGCCCCGGCACAGATACGCAGTATTTT. Protein product: CASSTGRPGTDTQYF.

This chain joins TRBV2 and TRBJ2-2; tentatively, D is TRBD1 or TRBD2 (5 bases each). Trimming cost V 6 bases and J 2 bases, with 19 bases left between them. Germline V gives CDR1 SNHLY, CDR2 FYNNEI. There are 17 residues in the CDR3. The CDR3 here is CASSPPRGRTNTGELFF. The DNA for the CDR3 is TGTGCCAGCAGCCCCCCGAGGGGCAGGACCAACACCGGGGAGCTGTTTTTT.

This clonotype was observed many times. V and J are TRBV5-1 and TRBJ1-1; D is uncertain. Trimming stripped 0 bases from V and 4 bases from J, with 4 bases between. This CDR3 has 12 amino acids. In germline, CDR1 is SGHRS, CDR2 YFSETQ. The DNA for the CDR3 is TGCGCCAGCAGCTTGGATGGCACTGAAGCTTTCTTT. This translates into CASSLDGTEAFF. Using reference TRBV5-1 and TRBJ1-1 for the parts outside the CDR3, the full variable domain is KAGVTQTPRYLIKTRGQQVTLSCSPISGHRSVSWYQQTPGQGLQFLFEYFSETQRNKGNFPGRFSGRQFSNSRSEMNVSTLELGDSALYLCASSLDGTEAFFGQGTRLTVV.

This clonotype was picked up many times. V gene TRBV24-1 combines with J gene TRBJ2-1, with 10 positions matching TRBD2. The CDR3 sequence is 16 residues long. With 3 bases clipped from V and 3 bases from J, the junction kept 4 bases outside the gene matches. Germline assignment: CDR1 KGHDR and CDR2 SFDVKD. CDR3 DNA: TGTGCCACCAGTGATGAGACTAGCGGGCACTACAATGAGCAGTTCTTC. Its protein is CATSDETSGHYNEQFF.

The CDR3 region has the DNA TGTGCCAGCAGCGTAGGTGGACTCCGTTTGTCCGGGGAGCTGTTTTTT. It yields the protein CASSVGGLRLSGELFF. The rearrangement joins TRBV9 to TRBJ2-2; a possible D gene is TRBD2 (5 bases). CDR1 SGDLS and CDR2 YYNGEE come from the germline V gene. This CDR3 contains 16 residues. Trimming took off 0 bases at V and 6 bases at J, with 15 bases between the two ends.

This clonotype has at least ten counts. The chain recombines TRBV5-1 with TRBJ1-3; TRBD1 might be the D (5 bases). V lost 0 bases and J lost 3, with 13 bases in between. Germline loops: CDR1 SGHRS, CDR2 YFSETQ. This CDR3 has 16 residues. The CDR3 DNA reads TGCGCCAGCAGCTTGGCTGGGACCGGGTTTGGAAACACCATATATTTT. This gives the protein CASSLAGTGFGNTIYF.

This clonotype was detected many times. The genes are TRBV7-9 and TRBJ2-3; 7 nucleotides align to TRBD1. The CDR3 length is 13 residues. J was trimmed by 4 bases and V by 5 bases; bases with no gene match: 3. Germline V CDR1 and CDR2: SEHNR, FQNEAQ (reference sequence). The CDR3 loop reads CASSLGQSDTQYF. In DNA, the CDR3 is TGTGCCAGCAGCCTGGGACAGTCAGATACGCAGTATTTT.

This clonotype was seen at least ten times. This chain connects TRBV12-3 or TRBV12-4 to TRBJ2-2, with 9 bases identical to TRBD1. V lost 6 bases to trimming and J lost 0 bases; unmatched junction nucleotides: 2. CDR3 length equals 15 residues. The CDR3 loop is CASSRQGANTGELFF. The CDR3 nucleotides are TGTGCCAGCAGCCGACAGGGGGCGAACACCGGGGAGCTGTTTTTT.

This clonotype was found many times. CDR3 sequence: CASSLDSREQYF. As DNA, the CDR3 is TGTGCCAGCAGCTTGGATTCTCGGGAGCAGTACTTC. The rearrangement uses TRBV5-4 and TRBJ2-7; D is unclear. There are 12 residues in the CDR3. The germline CDR1 and CDR2 sequences are SGHNT and YYREEE (reference sequence). V shed 0 bases and J shed 7 bases, with 8 bases lying between them.

This clonotype appeared many times. V gene TRBV7-9 combines with J gene TRBJ2-7; the match to TRBD1 covers 7 bases. The CDR3 runs to 16 residues. CDR1 and CDR2 (germline): SEHNR, FQNEAQ (reference sequence). V shed 5 bases, J shed 5 bases, and the junction held 15 bases outside the gene matches. The CDR3 region is CASSPDPGQFIHEQYF. CDR3 DNA sequence: TGTGCCAGCAGCCCCGACCCGGGACAGTTCATCCACGAGCAGTACTTC.

Ten or more counts support this clonotype. The chain joins TRBV7-8 to TRBJ2-5; D not certain. The CDR3 runs 17 residues. With 6 bases removed from V and 2 bases from J, the gap between germline ends came to 22 bases. The V gene's germline CDR1 is SGHVS and CDR2 FQNEAQ. The CDR3 reads CASRGMAAAFSQETQYF. As DNA, the CDR3 is TGTGCCAGCAGAGGCATGGCGGCAGCCTTTTCACAAGAGACCCAGTACTTC.

This clonotype occurred many times. V and J are TRBV19 and TRBJ2-7, with 7 bases identical to TRBD2. CDR3 length equals 15 residues. Trimming cost V 5 bases and J 2 bases; bases outside gene matches: 9. Germline assignment: CDR1 LNHDA and CDR2 SQIVND (reference sequence). The CDR3 region is CASSPPGRGTYEQYF. In nucleotides, the CDR3 is TGTGCCAGTAGTCCCCCTGGGCGGGGGACCTACGAGCAGTACTTC. The full variable domain, rest sourced from reference TRBV19 and TRBJ2-7, is DGGITQSPKYLFRKEGQNVTLSCEQNLNHDAMYWYRQDPGQGLRLIYYSQIVNDFQKGDIAEGYSVSREKKESFPLTVTSAQKNPTAFYLCASSPPGRGTYEQYFGPGTRLTVT.

This clonotype was recorded many times. The junction and the germline gene differ at one end; a read error may be behind it. This sequence joins TRBV7-8 and TRBJ1-1, with TRBD1 matching 9 bases. This CDR3 comprises 14 residues. Germline values: CDR1 SGHVS, CDR2 FQNEAQ. CDR3 amino acids: CASSPRDRVTEVFF. CDR3 in DNA: TGTGCCAGCAGCCCCCGGGACAGGGTAACTGAAGTTTTCTTT.

This chain connects TRBV5-1 to TRBJ2-1; possibly TRBD1 or TRBD2 for D (5 bases each). Germline lookup yields CDR1 SGHRS and CDR2 YFSETQ. V lost 2 bases, J lost 7 bases, and 22 bases lay in between. The CDR3 consists of 17 residues. The CDR3 DNA is TGCGCCAGCAGCTTTGGCCTAGGGGACCCCCGTTGGAATGAGCAGTTCTTC. Protein product: CASSFGLGDPRWNEQFF. The variable domain in full, completed from reference TRBV5-1 and TRBJ2-1, reads KAGVTQTPRYLIKTRGQQVTLSCSPISGHRSVSWYQQTPGQGLQFLFEYFSETQRNKGNFPGRFSGRQFSNSRSEMNVSTLELGDSALYLCASSFGLGDPRWNEQFFGPGTRLTVL.

This clonotype was counted many times. This chain links TRBV7-2 with TRBJ2-1; no reliable D call. Germline V gene sequence: CDR1 SGHTA, CDR2 FQGNSA. The CDR3 spans 13 residues. The V gene lost 2 bases and the J gene lost 4 bases, with 6 bases spanning the gap. CDR3 sequence: CASSLNFYNEQFF. CDR3 nucleotides: TGTGCCAGCAGCTTAAACTTTTACAATGAGCAGTTCTTC.

This clonotype has ten or more counts. The rearrangement links TRBV12-3 or TRBV12-4 to TRBJ2-2, with a weak D call TRBD1 (6 bases). V was shortened by 5 bases and J by 5 bases, with 9 bases between the two germline ends. The CDR3 contains 13 residues. The CDR3 region is CASSHGQTGELFF. The CDR3 DNA reads as TGTGCCAGCAGTCACGGACAGACCGGGGAGCTGTTTTTT.

The chain has TRBV12-3 or TRBV12-4 and TRBJ2-5; D remains unclear. There are 11 residues in the CDR3. Trimming took off 1 base at V and 5 bases at J, with 2 bases between the two ends. CDR3 DNA sequence: TGTGCCAGCAGTTTAGTGGAGACCCAGTACTTC. Amino acids: CASSLVETQYF.

This clonotype was counted a few times. With a much larger clone just one base away, this may be a read error. The chain is built from TRBV29-1 and TRBJ1-1; D unclear. The CDR3 extends over 12 amino acids. The germline V gene encodes CDR1 SQVTM and CDR2 ANQGSEA. With 5 bases removed from V and 6 bases from J, the gap between germline ends came to 13 bases. The CDR3 coding sequence is TGCAGCGTTCACAGAGCAAACGCTGAAGCTTTCTTT. It yields the protein CSVHRANAEAFF. Complete variable domain (other parts from reference TRBV29-1 and TRBJ1-1): SAVISQKPSRDICQRGTSLTIQCQVDSQVTMMFWYRQQPGQSLTLIATANQGSEATYESGFVIDKFPISRPNLTFSTLTVSNMSPEDSSIYLCSVHRANAEAFFGQGTRLTVV.

This clonotype was found many times. CDR3 amino acids: CASSVGGDGQIYEQYF. The CDR3 DNA reads TGTGCCAGCAGCGTAGGCGGGGACGGGCAGATCTACGAGCAGTACTTC. V is TRBV9 and J is TRBJ2-7; D may be TRBD2 (6 bases). This CDR3 contains 16 residues. Germline V gene lookup returns CDR1 SGDLS and CDR2 YYNGEE. Trimming cost V 0 bases and J 3 bases, with 16 bases left between them.